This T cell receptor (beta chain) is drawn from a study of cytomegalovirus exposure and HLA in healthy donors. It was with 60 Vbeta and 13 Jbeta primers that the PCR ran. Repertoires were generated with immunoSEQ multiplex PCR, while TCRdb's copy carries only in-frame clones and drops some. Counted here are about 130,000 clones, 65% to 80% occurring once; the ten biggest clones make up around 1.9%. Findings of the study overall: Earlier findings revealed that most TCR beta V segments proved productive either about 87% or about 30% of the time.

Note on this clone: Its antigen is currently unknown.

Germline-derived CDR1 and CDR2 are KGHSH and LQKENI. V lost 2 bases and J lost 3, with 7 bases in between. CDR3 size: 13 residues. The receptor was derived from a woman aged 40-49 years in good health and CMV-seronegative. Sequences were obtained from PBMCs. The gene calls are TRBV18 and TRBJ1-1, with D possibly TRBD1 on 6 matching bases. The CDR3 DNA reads TGTGCCAGCTCACCATCAGGGGACACTGAAGCTTTCTTT. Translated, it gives CASSPSGDTEAFF.